This TCR beta chain derives from a study of T-cell reconstitution after alpha-beta-depleted transplantation in children. Overall study findings and caveats: One year after transplant, T-cell counts and diversity came mostly from newly produced T cells. The study reportedly traced alpha-beta T cells about two months after transplant to several hundred expanded graft clones. Surviving recipient T cells and thymic progenitors accounted for the high day-60 TCRbeta diversity observed in some patients.

Unique molecular identifiers featured in how the TCRbeta library was prepared. Each CDR3 protein is one row after TCRdb ran MiXCR on the PCR reads. The sample holds about 230,000 distinct CDR3 sequences, approximately 10% seen once. This clonotype was counted ten times or more. Its cognate antigen is unknown. The input for sequencing was PBMCs, taken before TCRalphabeta/CD19-depleted stem cell transplant. This receptor was obtained from a child younger than two with acute myeloid leukemia, due to receive a stem cell transplant.

The CDR3 region is CASSRWTSGGEETQYF. CDR3 coding DNA: TGTGCCAGCTCACGCTGGACTAGCGGGGGAGAGGAGACCCAGTACTTC. The chain has TRBV18 and TRBJ2-5; 13 bases agree with TRBD2. The CDR3 covers 16 residues. Germline V gives CDR1 KGHSH, CDR2 LQKENI. Trimming removed 4 bases from V and 5 bases from J; junction bases left unmatched: 7.